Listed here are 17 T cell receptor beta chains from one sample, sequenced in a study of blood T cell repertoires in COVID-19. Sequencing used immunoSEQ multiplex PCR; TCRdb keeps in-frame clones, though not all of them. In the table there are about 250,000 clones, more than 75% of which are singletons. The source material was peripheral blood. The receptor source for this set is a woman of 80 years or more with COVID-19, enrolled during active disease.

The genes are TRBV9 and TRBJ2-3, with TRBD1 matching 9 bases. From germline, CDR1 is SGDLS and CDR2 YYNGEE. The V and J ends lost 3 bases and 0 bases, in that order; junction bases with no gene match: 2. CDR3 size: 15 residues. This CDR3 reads CASSAGQGSTDTQYF. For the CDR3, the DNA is TGTGCCAGCAGCGCAGGACAGGGGAGCACAGATACGCAGTATTTT.

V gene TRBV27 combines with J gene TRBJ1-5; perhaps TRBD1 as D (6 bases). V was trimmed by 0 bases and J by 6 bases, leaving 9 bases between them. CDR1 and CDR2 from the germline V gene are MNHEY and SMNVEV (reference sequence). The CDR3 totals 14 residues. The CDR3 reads CASSLSLQGQPQHF. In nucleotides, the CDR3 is TGTGCCAGCAGTTTATCCCTACAGGGTCAGCCCCAGCATTTT.

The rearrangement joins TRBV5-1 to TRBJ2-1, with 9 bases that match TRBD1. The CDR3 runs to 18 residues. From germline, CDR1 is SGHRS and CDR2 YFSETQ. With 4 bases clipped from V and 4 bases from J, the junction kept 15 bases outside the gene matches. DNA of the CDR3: TGCGCCAGCAGCCAGTCCCCTCTCGGGACAGGGTTATACAATGAGCAGTTCTTC. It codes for CASSQSPLGTGLYNEQFF.

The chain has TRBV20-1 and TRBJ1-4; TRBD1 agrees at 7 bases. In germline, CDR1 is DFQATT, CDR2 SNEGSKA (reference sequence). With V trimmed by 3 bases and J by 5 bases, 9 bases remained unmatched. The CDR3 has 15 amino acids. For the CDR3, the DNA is TGCAGTGCTAGTGAGGGGGCTGGGGGAAATGAAAAACTGTTTTTT. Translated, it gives CSASEGAGGNEKLFF.

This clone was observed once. The CDR3: CASSLVLGQTEAFF. CDR3 nucleotide sequence: TGTGCCAGCAGTTTAGTTCTAGGCCAGACTGAAGCTTTCTTT. This rearrangement joins TRBV6-5 to TRBJ1-1; D gene unclear. The CDR3 is 14 residues long. The germline V and J ends were trimmed by 4 bases and 5 bases, with 14 bases remaining between them. Germline V gives CDR1 MNHEY, CDR2 SVGAGI.

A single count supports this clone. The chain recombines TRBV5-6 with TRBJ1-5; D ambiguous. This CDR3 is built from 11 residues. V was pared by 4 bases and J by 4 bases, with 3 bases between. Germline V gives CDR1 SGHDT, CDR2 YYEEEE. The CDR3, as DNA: TGTGCCAGCAGCCTGAATCAGCCCCAGCATTTT. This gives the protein CASSLNQPQHF.

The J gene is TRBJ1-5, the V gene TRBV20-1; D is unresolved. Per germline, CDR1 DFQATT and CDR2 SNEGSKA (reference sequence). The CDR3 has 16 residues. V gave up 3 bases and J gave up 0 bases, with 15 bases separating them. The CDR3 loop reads CSASETRRYSNQPQHF. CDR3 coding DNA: TGCAGTGCTAGTGAGACACGTAGATATAGCAATCAGCCCCAGCATTTT.

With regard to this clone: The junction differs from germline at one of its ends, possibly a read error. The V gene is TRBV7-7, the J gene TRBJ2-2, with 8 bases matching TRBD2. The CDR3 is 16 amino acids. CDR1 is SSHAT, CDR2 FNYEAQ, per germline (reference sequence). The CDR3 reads CASTTGGGANTGELFF. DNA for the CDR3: TGTGCTAGCACCACGGGAGGGGGGGCCAACACCGGGGAGCTGTTTTTT.

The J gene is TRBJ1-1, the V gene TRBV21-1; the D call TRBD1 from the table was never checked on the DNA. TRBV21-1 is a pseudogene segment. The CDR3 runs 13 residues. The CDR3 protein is CASHDRGSTEAFF. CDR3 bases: TGTGCCAGTCATGACAGGGGAAGCACTGAAGCTTTCTTT.

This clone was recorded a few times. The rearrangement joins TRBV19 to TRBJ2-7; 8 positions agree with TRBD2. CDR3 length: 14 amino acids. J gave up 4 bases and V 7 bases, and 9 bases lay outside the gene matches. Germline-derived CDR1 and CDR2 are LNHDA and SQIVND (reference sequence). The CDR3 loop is CASTPRRGAYEQYF. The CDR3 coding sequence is TGTGCCAGTACCCCACGGCGGGGGGCGTACGAGCAGTACTTC. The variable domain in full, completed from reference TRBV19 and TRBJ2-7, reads DGGITQSPKYLFRKEGQNVTLSCEQNLNHDAMYWYRQDPGQGLRLIYYSQIVNDFQKGDIAEGYSVSREKKESFPLTVTSAQKNPTAFYLCASTPRRGAYEQYFGPGTRLTVT.

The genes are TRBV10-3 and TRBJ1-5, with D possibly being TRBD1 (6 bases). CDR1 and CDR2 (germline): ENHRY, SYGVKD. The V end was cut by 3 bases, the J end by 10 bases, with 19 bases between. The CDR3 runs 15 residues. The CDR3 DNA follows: TGTGCCATCAGTGACCCGGACAGCGGGGCAAGCCCCCAGCATTTT. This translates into CAISDPDSGASPQHF.

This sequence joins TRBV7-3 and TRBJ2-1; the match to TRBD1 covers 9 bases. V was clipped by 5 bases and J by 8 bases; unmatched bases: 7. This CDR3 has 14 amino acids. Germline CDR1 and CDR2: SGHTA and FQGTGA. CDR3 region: CASSPGQGSDEQFF. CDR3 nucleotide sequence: TGTGCCAGCAGCCCCGGACAGGGGTCCGATGAGCAGTTCTTC.

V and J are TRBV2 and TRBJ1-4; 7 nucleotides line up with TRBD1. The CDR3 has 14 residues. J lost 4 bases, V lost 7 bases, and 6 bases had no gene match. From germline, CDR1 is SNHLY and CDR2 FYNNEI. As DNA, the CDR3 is TGTGCCAGCATTCCGGGACAGCGTAATGAAAAACTGTTTTTT. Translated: CASIPGQRNEKLFF.

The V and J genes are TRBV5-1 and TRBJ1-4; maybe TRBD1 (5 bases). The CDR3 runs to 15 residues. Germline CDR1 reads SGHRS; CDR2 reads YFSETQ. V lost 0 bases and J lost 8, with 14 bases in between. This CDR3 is CASSLELGLREKLFF. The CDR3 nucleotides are TGCGCCAGCAGCTTGGAGTTGGGACTCAGGGAAAAACTGTTTTTT. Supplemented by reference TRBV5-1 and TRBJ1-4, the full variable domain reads KAGVTQTPRYLIKTRGQQVTLSCSPISGHRSVSWYQQTPGQGLQFLFEYFSETQRNKGNFPGRFSGRQFSNSRSEMNVSTLELGDSALYLCASSLELGLREKLFFGSGTQLSVL.

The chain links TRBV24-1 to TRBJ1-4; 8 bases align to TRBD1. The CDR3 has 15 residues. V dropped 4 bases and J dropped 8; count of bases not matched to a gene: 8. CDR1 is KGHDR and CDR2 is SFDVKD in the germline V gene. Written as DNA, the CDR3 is TGTGCCACCAGTGACTCCAGGGGGCTTCACGAAAAACTGTTTTTT. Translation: CATSDSRGLHEKLFF.

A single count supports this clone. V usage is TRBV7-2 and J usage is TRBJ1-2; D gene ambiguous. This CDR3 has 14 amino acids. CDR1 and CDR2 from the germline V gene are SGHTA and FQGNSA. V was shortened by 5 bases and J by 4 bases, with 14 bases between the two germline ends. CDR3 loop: CASSLLDFGYGYTF. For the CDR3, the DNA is TGTGCCAGCAGCCTACTCGATTTTGGCTATGGCTACACCTTC.

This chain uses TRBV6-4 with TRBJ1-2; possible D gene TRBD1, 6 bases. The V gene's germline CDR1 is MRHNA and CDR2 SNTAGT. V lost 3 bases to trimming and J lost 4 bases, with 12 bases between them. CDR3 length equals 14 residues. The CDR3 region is CASSEQGSGYGYTF. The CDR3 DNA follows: TGTGCCAGCAGTGAACAGGGATCAGGCTATGGCTACACCTTC.